The entry below gives a single T cell receptor beta chain sequence along with its context. The J segment lost 8 bases and the V segment lost 4 bases, leaving 10 bases of the junction unmatched. CDR1 SGHTS and CDR2 YDEGEE come from the germline V gene. The CDR3 has 15 amino acids. This entry comes from a study of blood T cell repertoires in COVID-19. Source study methods: Amplification with reference gene primers provided the estimates of nucleated cell counts. Clones were sequenced by immunoSEQ multiplex PCR, and TCRdb holds only the in-frame ones, with some missing. V and J calls and clone size come straight from that table; D and trimming were deduced from the DNA. The sample records fewer than 150,000 clones, roughly 86% being singletons.

The sequenced sample consisted of peripheral blood. The rearrangement joins TRBV5-8 to TRBJ2-1; TRBD2 matches 9 bases. The receptor's source is a man aged 45-65 years with active or convalescent COVID-19. CDR3 sequence (DNA): TGTGCCAGCAGCGTTGGACTAGCGCCCAGGCATGAGCAGTTCTTC. Encoded protein: CASSVGLAPRHEQFF.